The rows below give T cell receptor beta chains drawn from one sample of a study of OX40 agonist ivuxolimab in advanced cancers. Only in-frame clones appear in the TCRdb table, and some are missing; sequencing was by immunoSEQ multiplex PCR. The sample holds about 36,000 clones, roughly three quarters seen once. The sample consisted of CD4+ or CD8+ T cells sorted from blood, taken in a trial of the OX40 agonist ivuxolimab. The receptors come from an adult with an advanced solid tumor such as melanoma, head and neck, liver or kidney cancer. The CDR3 runs from the conserved cysteine through the conserved F or W. The D gene is left open where the match is weak. Clone size is not always given. Where it is, it says once, few, many or a class for expanded clones.

clone size	V gene	D gene	J gene	CDR3 protein	CDR3 DNA
NA	TRBV2	TRBD1	TRBJ2-7	CASGDRGLKTYEQYF	TGTGCCAGCGGGGACAGGGGGCTGAAAACTTACGAGCAGTACTTC
NA	TRBV6-5	NA	TRBJ2-6	CAIGTPHSGANVLTF	TGTGCCATCGGGACACCACACTCTGGGGCCAACGTCCTGACTTTC
NA	TRBV6-5	TRBD1	TRBJ2-7	CASSRGQSYEQYF	TGTGCCAGCAGTCGGGGACAGTCCTACGAGCAGTACTTC
NA	TRBV9	NA	TRBJ1-2	CASSVVGRANQGYTF	TGTGCCAGCAGCGTAGTGGGACGCGCGAACCAGGGCTACACCTTC
NA	TRBV27	NA	TRBJ2-7	CASSLAGFSYEQYF	TGTGCCAGCAGTTTGGCGGGCTTCTCCTACGAGCAGTACTTC
few	TRBV7-9	NA	TRBJ2-1	CASSTPPSYNEQFF	TGTGCCAGCAGCACCCCGCCTAGCTACAATGAGCAGTTCTTC
NA	TRBV6-4	NA	TRBJ1-1	CASKKEDSLNTEAFF	TGTGCCAGCAAAAAAGAAGACAGCCTTAACACTGAAGCTTTCTTT
NA	TRBV7-9	NA	TRBJ1-4	CASSRIDSLINATNEKLFF	TGTGCCAGCAGCAGGATAGACAGCCTAATAAATGCAACTAATGAAAAACTGTTTTTT
NA	TRBV13	TRBD2	TRBJ2-3	CASSPPPSGGADTQYF	TGTGCCAGCAGCCCACCCCCTAGCGGGGGCGCAGATACGCAGTATTTT
NA	TRBV6-1	NA	TRBJ1-2	CASKNRVYGYTF	TGTGCCAGCAAAAACAGGGTCTATGGCTACACCTTC
NA	TRBV5-1	NA	TRBJ1-2	CASSFSDGYTF	TGCGCCAGCAGCTTTTCTGATGGCTACACCTTC
once	TRBV6-1	NA	TRBJ2-3	CASSEVGRDRDTQYF	TGTGCCAGCAGTGAAGTAGGCAGGGATAGAGATACGCAGTATTTT
few	TRBV11-2	NA	TRBJ1-2	CASSPNNRDGGYTF	TGTGCCAGCAGCCCGAATAACAGGGATGGCGGCTACACCTTC
once	TRBV7-9	NA	TRBJ1-1	CASSLHALSISNTEAFF	TGTGCCAGCAGCCTTCATGCCCTTTCAATATCGAACACTGAAGCTTTCTTT
NA	TRBV23-1	NA	TRBJ1-5	CASSHVVTDPQHF	TGCGCCAGCAGTCACGTGGTAACAGACCCCCAGCATTTT
NA	TRBV10-1	TRBD1	TRBJ2-2	CASSPNRGTGELFF	TGCGCCAGCAGTCCAAACAGGGGAACCGGGGAGCTGTTTTTT
few	TRBV4-2	NA	TRBJ1-5	CASSLSGLVGNQPQHF	TGTGCCAGCAGCCTATCGGGGCTGGTCGGCAATCAGCCCCAGCATTTT
once	TRBV7-8	NA	TRBJ2-1	CASSGRDLYYNEQFF	TGTGCCAGCAGCGGGCGGGACTTATACTACAATGAGCAGTTCTTC
NA	TRBV19	TRBD1	TRBJ2-1	CASRVGQGGYEQFF	TGTGCCAGTAGAGTGGGACAGGGTGGATATGAGCAGTTCTTC
NA	TRBV29-1	NA	TRBJ1-2	CSVDAEFYGYTF	TGCAGCGTTGACGCGGAGTTCTATGGCTACACCTTC
NA	TRBV7-9	NA	TRBJ2-3	CASRGPHSTDTQYF	TGTGCCAGCAGGGGCCCACATAGCACAGATACGCAGTATTTT
NA	TRBV10-2	TRBD2	TRBJ2-2	CASRTSGGTGELFF	TGCGCCAGCAGGACTAGCGGGGGCACCGGGGAGCTGTTTTTT
NA	TRBV5-6	NA	TRBJ1-2	CASSLDQGHNYGYTF	TGTGCCAGCAGCTTGGACCAGGGACATAACTATGGCTACACCTTC
once	TRBV10-3	TRBD1	TRBJ1-1	CALGDSPNTEAFF	TGTGCCTTGGGGGACAGCCCGAACACTGAAGCTTTCTTT
NA	TRBV29-1	NA	TRBJ1-1	CSVEEGSGPAFF	TGCAGCGTTGAAGAGGGGAGCGGACCAGCTTTCTTT
NA	TRBV7-9	NA	TRBJ2-3	CASSLAGMRDTQYF	TGTGCCAGCAGCTTAGCGGGGATGAGAGATACGCAGTATTTT
NA	TRBV9	NA	TRBJ1-2	CASSVEGPQGYTF	TGTGCCAGCAGCGTAGAGGGACCTCAGGGCTACACCTTC
NA	TRBV18	TRBD1	TRBJ1-5	CASSPERTGVMGPQHF	TGTGCCAGCTCACCCGAACGGACAGGGGTAATGGGGCCCCAGCATTTT
NA	TRBV29-1	TRBD1	TRBJ1-1	CSVRGTGLEAFF	TGCAGCGTTCGGGGGACAGGACTTGAAGCTTTCTTT
NA	TRBV7-8	NA	TRBJ2-1	CASSDSGASYNEQFF	TGTGCCAGCAGCGACTCGGGGGCATCCTACAATGAGCAGTTCTTC
medium-sized	TRBV19	NA	TRBJ2-7	CASSIGAYEQYF	TGTGCCAGTAGTATAGGCGCCTACGAGCAGTACTTC
NA	TRBV18	NA	TRBJ1-1	CASSPLRVNTEAFF	TGTGCCAGCTCACCACTCAGGGTCAACACTGAAGCTTTCTTT
NA	TRBV7-8	NA	TRBJ1-5	CAGGGMGQPQHF	TGTGCCGGCGGGGGTATGGGACAGCCCCAGCATTTT
NA	TRBV4-1	NA	TRBJ2-7	CASSDRDRSYEQYF	TGCGCCAGCAGCGACAGAGACCGATCCTACGAGCAGTACTTC
NA	TRBV30	NA	TRBJ1-2	CAWNFYGYTF	TGTGCCTGGAACTTCTATGGCTACACCTTC
NA	TRBV6-1	TRBD1	TRBJ1-5	CASSEPGQLQPQHF	TGTGCCAGCAGTGAACCGGGACAGCTCCAGCCCCAGCATTTT